This T cell receptor (beta chain) comes out of a study of T cell repertoires in aging, cancer and after chemotherapy. Study information: Pre- and post-chemotherapy samples were paired from chronic lymphocytic leukemia patients treated with fludarabine- or bendamustine-based regimens.

Sample share makes this clonotype medium-sized (0.01 to 0.1%). CDR3 size: 15 residues. Germline-derived CDR1 and CDR2 are MNHEY and SVGAGI. The V end was cut by 6 bases, the J end by 5 bases, with 16 bases between. A mixed TRB-A/B primer pool amplified rearranged TRB by multiplex touch-down PCR. TCRdb analysed the multiplex PCR reads with MiXCR anew, one entry per CDR3 protein. Found here are under 5,500 distinct CDR3 sequences, 44% of them singletons; the top ten hold 6.5% to 8%. Amplification of TCR beta used genomic DNA extracted from peripheral blood. The chain employs TRBV6-5 and TRBJ2-2, with D perhaps TRBD1 or TRBD2 (5 bases each). The clonotype was recovered from a human donor with a blood cancer. The sequenced sample consisted of blood. The CDR3 loop is CASRRDPGRTGELFF. The CDR3 DNA follows: TGTGCCAGCAGGAGGGATCCAGGGCGTACCGGGGAGCTGTTTTTT.